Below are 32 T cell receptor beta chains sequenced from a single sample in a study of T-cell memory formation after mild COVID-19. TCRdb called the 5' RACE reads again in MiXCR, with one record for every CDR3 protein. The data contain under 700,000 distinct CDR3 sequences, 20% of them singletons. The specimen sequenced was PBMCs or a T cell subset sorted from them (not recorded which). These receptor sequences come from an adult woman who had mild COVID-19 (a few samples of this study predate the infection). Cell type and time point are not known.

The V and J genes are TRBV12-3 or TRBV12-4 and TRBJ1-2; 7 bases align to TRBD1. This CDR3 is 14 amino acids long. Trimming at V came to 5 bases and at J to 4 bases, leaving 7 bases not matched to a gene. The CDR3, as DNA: TGTGCCAGCAGTGCATACAGGGGCAGCTATGGCTACACCTTC. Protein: CASSAYRGSYGYTF.

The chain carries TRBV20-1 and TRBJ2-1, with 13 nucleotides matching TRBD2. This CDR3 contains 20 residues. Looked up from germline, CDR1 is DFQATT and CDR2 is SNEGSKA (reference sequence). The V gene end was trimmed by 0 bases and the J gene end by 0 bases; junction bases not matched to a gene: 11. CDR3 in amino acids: CSARDRAGLAGVSSYNEQFF. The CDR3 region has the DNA TGCAGTGCTAGAGATAGAGCAGGACTAGCGGGGGTGAGCTCCTACAATGAGCAGTTCTTC.

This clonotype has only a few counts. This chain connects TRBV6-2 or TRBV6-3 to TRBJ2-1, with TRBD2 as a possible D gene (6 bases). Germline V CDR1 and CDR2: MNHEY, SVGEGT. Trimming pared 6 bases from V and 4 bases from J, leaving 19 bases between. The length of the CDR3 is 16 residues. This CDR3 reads CASSTHSDGGYNEQFF. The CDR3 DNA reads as TGTGCCAGCAGCACGCATAGCGATGGGGGGTACAATGAGCAGTTCTTC.

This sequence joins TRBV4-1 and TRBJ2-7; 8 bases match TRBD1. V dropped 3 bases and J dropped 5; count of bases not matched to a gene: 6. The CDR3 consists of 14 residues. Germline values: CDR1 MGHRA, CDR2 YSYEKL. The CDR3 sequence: CASSHWTGRNEQYF. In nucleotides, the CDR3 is TGCGCCAGCAGCCACTGGACAGGGAGAAACGAGCAGTACTTC.

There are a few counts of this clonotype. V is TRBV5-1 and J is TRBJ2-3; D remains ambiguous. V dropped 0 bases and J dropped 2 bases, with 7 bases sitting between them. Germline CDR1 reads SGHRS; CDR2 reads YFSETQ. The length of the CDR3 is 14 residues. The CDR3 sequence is CASSLDLSTDTQYF. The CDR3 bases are TGCGCCAGCAGCTTGGACCTCTCCACAGATACGCAGTATTTT.

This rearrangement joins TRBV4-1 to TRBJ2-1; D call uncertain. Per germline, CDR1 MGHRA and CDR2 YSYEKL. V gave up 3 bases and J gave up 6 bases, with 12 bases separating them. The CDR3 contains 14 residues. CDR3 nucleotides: TGCGCCAGCAGCCAGGAAGGGCCCTTCAATGAGCAGTTCTTC. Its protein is CASSQEGPFNEQFF.

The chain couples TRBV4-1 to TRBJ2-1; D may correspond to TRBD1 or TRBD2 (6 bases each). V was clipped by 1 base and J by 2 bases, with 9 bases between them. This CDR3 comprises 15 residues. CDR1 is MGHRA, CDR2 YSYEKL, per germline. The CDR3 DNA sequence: TGCGCCAGCAGCCAAGTGGAGGGGGCCTACAATGAGCAGTTCTTC. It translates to CASSQVEGAYNEQFF.

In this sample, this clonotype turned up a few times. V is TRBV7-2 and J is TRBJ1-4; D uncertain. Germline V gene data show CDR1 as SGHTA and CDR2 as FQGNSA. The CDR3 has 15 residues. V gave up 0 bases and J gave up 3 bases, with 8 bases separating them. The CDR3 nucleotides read TGTGCCAGCAGCTTAGCCGGGTACCCTAATGAAAAACTGTTTTTT. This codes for CASSLAGYPNEKLFF.

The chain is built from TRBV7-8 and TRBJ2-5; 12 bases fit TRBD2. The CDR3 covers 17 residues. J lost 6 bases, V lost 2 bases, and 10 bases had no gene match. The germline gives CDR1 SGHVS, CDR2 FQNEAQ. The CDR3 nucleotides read TGTGCCAGCAGCTTATCGGGACTAGCGGGCCCCCGCCAGACCCAGTACTTC. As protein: CASSLSGLAGPRQTQYF.

In DNA form, the CDR3 reads TGTGCCAGCAGCCTGACAGGACCCGGGGGGAATGAGCAGTTCTTC. Translation: CASSLTGPGGNEQFF. This chain joins TRBV7-3 and TRBJ2-1; a possible D gene is TRBD2 (7 bases). The germline CDR1 and CDR2 sequences are SGHTA and FQGTGA. CDR3 length: 15 residues. Trimming took off 5 bases at V and 7 bases at J, with 18 bases between the two ends.

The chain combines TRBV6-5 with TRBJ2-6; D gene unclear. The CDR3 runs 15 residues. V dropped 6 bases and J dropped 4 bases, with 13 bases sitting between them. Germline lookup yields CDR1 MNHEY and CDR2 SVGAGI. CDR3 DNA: TGTGCCAGCAGGTCAGGCTGGGGAGGGGCCAACGTCCTGACTTTC. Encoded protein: CASRSGWGGANVLTF.

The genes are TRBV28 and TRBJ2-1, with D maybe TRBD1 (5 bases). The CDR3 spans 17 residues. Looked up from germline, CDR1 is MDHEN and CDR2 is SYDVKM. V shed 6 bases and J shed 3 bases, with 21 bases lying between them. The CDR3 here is CASSPSLQDTLYNEQFF. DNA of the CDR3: TGTGCCAGCAGCCCCTCGTTACAGGACACCCTCTACAATGAGCAGTTCTTC. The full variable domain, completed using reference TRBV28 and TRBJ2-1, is DVKVTQSSRYLVKRTGEKVFLECVQDMDHENMFWYRQDPGLGLRLIYFSYDVKMKEKGDIPEGYSVSREKKERFSLILESASTNQTSMYLCASSPSLQDTLYNEQFFGPGTRLTVL.

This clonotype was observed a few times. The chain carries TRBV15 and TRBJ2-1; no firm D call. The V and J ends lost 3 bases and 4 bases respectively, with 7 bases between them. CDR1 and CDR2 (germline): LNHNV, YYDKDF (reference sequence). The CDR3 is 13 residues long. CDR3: CATSSSRYNEQFF. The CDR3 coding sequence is TGTGCCACCAGCAGCAGCAGATACAATGAGCAGTTCTTC.

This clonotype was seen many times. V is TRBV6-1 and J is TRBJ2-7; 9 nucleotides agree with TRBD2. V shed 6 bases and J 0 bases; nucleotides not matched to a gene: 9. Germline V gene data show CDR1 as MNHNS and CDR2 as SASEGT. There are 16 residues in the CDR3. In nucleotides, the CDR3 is TGTGCCAGCAGCGTTAGCGGGAGCGAAAGCTCCTACGAGCAGTACTTC. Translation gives CASSVSGSESSYEQYF.

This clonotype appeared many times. The CDR3 sequence is CSAASTDTQYF. CDR3 bases: TGCAGCGCAGCTAGCACAGATACGCAGTATTTT. The chain couples TRBV29-1 to TRBJ2-3; D remains unclear. The germline gives CDR1 SQVTM, CDR2 ANQGSEA. The CDR3 totals 11 residues. The germline V and J ends were trimmed by 7 bases and 0 bases, with 5 bases remaining between them.

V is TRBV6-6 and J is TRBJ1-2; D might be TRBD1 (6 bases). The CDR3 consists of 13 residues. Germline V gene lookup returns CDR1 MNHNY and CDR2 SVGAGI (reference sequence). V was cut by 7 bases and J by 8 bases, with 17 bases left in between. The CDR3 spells CASTGGGPQGYTF. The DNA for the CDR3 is TGTGCCAGCACTGGTGGGGGGCCTCAGGGCTACACCTTC.

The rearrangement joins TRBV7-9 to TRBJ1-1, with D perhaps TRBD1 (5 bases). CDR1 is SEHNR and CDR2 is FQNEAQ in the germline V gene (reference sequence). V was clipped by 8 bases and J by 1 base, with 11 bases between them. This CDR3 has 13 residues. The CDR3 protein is CASSTVKNTEAFF. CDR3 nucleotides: TGTGCCAGCTCGACAGTTAAGAACACTGAAGCTTTCTTT.

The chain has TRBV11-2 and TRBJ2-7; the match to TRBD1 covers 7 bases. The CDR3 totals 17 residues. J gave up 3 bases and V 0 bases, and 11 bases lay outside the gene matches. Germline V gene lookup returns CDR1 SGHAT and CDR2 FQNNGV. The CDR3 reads CASSLDLETGIYYEQYF. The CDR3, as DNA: TGTGCCAGCAGCTTAGATCTGGAGACAGGGATCTACTACGAGCAGTACTTC.

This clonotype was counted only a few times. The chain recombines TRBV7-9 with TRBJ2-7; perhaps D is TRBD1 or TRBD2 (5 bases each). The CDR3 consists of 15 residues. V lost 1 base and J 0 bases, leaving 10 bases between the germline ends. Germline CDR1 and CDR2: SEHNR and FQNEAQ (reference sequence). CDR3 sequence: CASSLVVGTSYEQYF. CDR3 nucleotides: TGTGCCAGCAGCTTAGTAGTGGGGACCTCCTACGAGCAGTACTTC.

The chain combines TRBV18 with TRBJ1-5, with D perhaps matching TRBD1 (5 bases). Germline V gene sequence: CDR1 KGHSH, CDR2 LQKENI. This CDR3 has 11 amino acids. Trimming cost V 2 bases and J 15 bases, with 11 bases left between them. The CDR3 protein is CASSPGGRPHF. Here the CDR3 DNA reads TGTGCCAGCTCACCAGGGGGACGACCGCATTTT.

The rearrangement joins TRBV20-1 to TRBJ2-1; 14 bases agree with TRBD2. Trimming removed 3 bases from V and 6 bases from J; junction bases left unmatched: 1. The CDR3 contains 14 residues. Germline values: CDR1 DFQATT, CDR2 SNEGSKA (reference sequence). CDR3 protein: CSARTSGRANEQFF. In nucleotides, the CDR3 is TGCAGTGCTAGGACTAGCGGGAGGGCCAATGAGCAGTTCTTC.

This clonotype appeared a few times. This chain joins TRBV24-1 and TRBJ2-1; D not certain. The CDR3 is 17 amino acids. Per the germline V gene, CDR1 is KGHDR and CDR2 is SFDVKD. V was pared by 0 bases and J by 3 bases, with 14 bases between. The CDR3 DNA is TGTGCCACCAGTGATTTGCGAACTCACAAGGGCTACAATGAGCAGTTCTTC. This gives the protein CATSDLRTHKGYNEQFF.

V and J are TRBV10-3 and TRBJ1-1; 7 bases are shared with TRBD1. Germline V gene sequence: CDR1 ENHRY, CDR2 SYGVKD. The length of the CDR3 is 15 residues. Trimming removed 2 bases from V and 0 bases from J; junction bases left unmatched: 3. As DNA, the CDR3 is TGTGCCATCAGTGAGGACAGGGCCATGAACACTGAAGCTTTCTTT. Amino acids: CAISEDRAMNTEAFF.

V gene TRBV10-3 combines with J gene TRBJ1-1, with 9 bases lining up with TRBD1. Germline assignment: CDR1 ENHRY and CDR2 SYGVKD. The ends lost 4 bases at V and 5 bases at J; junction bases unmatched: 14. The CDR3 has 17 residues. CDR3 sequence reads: CAISGEPGQGSRTEAFF. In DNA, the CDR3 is TGTGCCATCAGTGGGGAACCGGGACAGGGCTCGAGGACTGAAGCTTTCTTT.

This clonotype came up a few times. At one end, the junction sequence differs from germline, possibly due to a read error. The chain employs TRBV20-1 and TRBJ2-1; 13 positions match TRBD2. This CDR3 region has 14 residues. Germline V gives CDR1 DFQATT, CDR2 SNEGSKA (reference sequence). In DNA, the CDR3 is TGCAGTGCTAGCGCCGGGACTAGCGGGGCCTTGACCCTCTTC. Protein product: CSASAGTSGALTLF.

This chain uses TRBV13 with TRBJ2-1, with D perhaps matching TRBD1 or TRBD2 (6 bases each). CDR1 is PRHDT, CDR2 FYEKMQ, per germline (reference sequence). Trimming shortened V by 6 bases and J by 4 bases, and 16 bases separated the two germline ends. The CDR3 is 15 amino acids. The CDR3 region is CASSPKGGPYNEQFF. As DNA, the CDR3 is TGTGCCAGCAGTCCTAAAGGGGGGCCGTACAATGAGCAGTTCTTC.

The CDR3 nucleotides are TGTGCCAGCAGTTACTCGAAGGGATTAGATACGCAGTATTTT. This sequence encodes CASSYSKGLDTQYF. V gene TRBV6-6 combines with J gene TRBJ2-3, with D hard to call. The CDR3 is 14 residues long. The germline V gene has CDR1 MNHNY and CDR2 SVGAGI (reference sequence). Trimming took off 0 bases at V and 5 bases at J, with 9 bases between the two ends.

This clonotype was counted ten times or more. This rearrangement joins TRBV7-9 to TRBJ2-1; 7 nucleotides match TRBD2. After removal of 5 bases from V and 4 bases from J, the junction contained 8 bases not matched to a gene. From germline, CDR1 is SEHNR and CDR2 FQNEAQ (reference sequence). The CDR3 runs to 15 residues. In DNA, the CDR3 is TGTGCCAGCAGCAAAACTGGCGGGGGATACAATGAGCAGTTCTTC. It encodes CASSKTGGGYNEQFF.

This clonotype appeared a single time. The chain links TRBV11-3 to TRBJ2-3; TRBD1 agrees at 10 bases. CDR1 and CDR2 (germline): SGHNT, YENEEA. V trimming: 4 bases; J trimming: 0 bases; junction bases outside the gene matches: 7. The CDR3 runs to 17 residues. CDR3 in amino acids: CASSSQDRGKSTDTQYF. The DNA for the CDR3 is TGTGCCAGCAGCTCCCAGGACAGGGGGAAGAGCACAGATACGCAGTATTTT.

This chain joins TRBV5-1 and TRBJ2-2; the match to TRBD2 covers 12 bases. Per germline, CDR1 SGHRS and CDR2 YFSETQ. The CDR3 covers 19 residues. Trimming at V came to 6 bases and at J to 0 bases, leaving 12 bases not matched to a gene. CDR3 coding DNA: TGCGCCAGCAAGGGGACGACTAGCGGGGGTCTTTCGAACACCGGGGAGCTGTTTTTT. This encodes CASKGTTSGGLSNTGELFF.

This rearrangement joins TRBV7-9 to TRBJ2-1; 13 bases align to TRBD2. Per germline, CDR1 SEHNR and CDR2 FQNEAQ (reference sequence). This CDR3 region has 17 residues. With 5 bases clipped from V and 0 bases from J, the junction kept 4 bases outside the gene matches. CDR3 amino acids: CASSPGTSGNSYNEQFF. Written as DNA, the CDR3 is TGTGCCAGCAGCCCGGGGACTAGCGGGAACTCCTACAATGAGCAGTTCTTC.

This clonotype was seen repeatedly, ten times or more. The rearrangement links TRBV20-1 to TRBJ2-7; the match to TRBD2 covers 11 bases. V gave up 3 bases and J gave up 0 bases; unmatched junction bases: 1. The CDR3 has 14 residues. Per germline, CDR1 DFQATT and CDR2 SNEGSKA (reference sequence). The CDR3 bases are TGCAGTGCTAGGGGGACTAGCGGCTCCTACGAGCAGTACTTC. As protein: CSARGTSGSYEQYF.